The 18 T cell receptor beta chains in this list originate from one sample, sequenced in a study of T cell responses to AZD1222 COVID-19 vaccine. Libraries were prepared by immunoSEQ multiplex PCR; TCRdb keeps only in-frame clonotypes and omits some of them. Seen here are 180,000 or so clones, about nine tenths observed once, and the top ten hold approximately 1.9%. Sequenced material: peripheral blood, taken 28 days after the second AZD1222 dose. These receptors were taken from an adult who received the AZD1222 COVID-19 vaccine.

This rearrangement joins TRBV3-1 (or the pseudogene TRBV3-2) to TRBJ2-4; D might be TRBD1 (5 bases). Trimming left V 1 base short and J 0 bases short, with 10 bases between. This CDR3 comprises 16 residues. Germline lookup yields CDR1 LGHDT and CDR2 YNNKEL (reference sequence). The CDR3 protein is CASSQGWGLAKNIQYF. DNA for the CDR3: TGTGCCAGCAGCCAAGGGTGGGGCCTAGCCAAAAACATTCAGTACTTC.

J is TRBJ2-7 and V is TRBV4-1; D perhaps matches TRBD1 (5 bases). The CDR3 sequence is 14 residues long. Trimming shortened V by 1 base and J by 3 bases, and 10 bases separated the two germline ends. The germline CDR1 and CDR2 sequences are MGHRA and YSYEKL. CDR3 nucleotides: TGCGCCAGCAGCCAAGGACAGAACATCTACGAGCAGTACTTC. Protein sequence: CASSQGQNIYEQYF.

This chain joins TRBV10-1 and TRBJ2-2, with D perhaps assigned TRBD1 or TRBD2 (5 bases each). There are 16 residues in the CDR3. The germline V gene has CDR1 WNHNN and CDR2 SYGVQD (reference sequence). The ends were cut back, 5 bases at V and 0 bases at J, with 13 bases in the middle. CDR3 amino acids: CASSRDPESNTGELFF. The DNA of the CDR3 is TGCGCCAGCAGTAGGGACCCCGAATCGAACACCGGGGAGCTGTTTTTT.

The chain recombines TRBV30 with TRBJ1-5; D is ambiguous. V was pared by 2 bases and J by 0 bases, with 11 bases between. Germline V lookup: CDR1 GTSNPN, CDR2 SVGIG (reference sequence). The CDR3 covers 15 residues. CDR3 nucleotide sequence: TGTGCCTGGAGTTCCGGGCACTATAGCAATCAGCCCCAGCATTTT. Translation gives CAWSSGHYSNQPQHF.

The chain is built from TRBV12-3 or TRBV12-4 and TRBJ1-1; unclear D gene. The V end lost 6 bases, the J end lost 1 base, and 9 bases lay between the germline ends. This CDR3 contains 13 residues. The CDR3 region is CASSYAPNTEAFF. In nucleotides, the CDR3 is TGTGCCAGCAGCTACGCTCCGAACACTGAAGCTTTCTTT.

The chain employs TRBV19 and TRBJ1-1; D is unresolved. The V and J ends lost 6 bases and 6 bases respectively, with 14 bases between them. Looked up from germline, CDR1 is LNHDA and CDR2 is SQIVND (reference sequence). The CDR3 is made up of 13 amino acids. The DNA for the CDR3 is TGTGCCAGTAGCTCCTCCCCGCGGGCTGAAGCTTTCTTT. This codes for CASSSSPRAEAFF.

This chain uses TRBV4-1 with TRBJ1-4; 8 positions agree with TRBD1. The CDR3 length is 16 residues. Germline V CDR1 and CDR2: MGHRA, YSYEKL. V lost 4 bases and J lost 1; bases outside the gene matches: 5. The CDR3 sequence: CASSRTGFETNEKLFF. The DNA of the CDR3 is TGCGCCAGCAGCCGGACAGGGTTTGAAACTAATGAAAAACTGTTTTTT.

This rearrangement joins TRBV24-1 to TRBJ2-2, with a tentative D call TRBD2 (6 bases). The V end was cut by 9 bases, the J end by 7 bases, with 23 bases between. This CDR3 spans 16 amino acids. Per the germline V gene, CDR1 is KGHDR and CDR2 is SFDVKD. The CDR3 DNA follows: TGTGCCACCCCCGGCGGGGTAGGGCGTATTGGCGGGGAGCTGTTTTTT. This gives the protein CATPGGVGRIGGELFF.

J is TRBJ2-2 and V is TRBV7-3; tentatively, D is TRBD1 or TRBD2 (5 bases each). The CDR3 has 15 residues. The ends were cut back, 5 bases at V and 1 base at J, with 11 bases in the middle. Germline loops: CDR1 SGHTA, CDR2 FQGTGA. This CDR3 reads CASSVEGRNTGELFF. The CDR3, as DNA: TGTGCCAGCAGCGTAGAGGGACGGAACACCGGGGAGCTGTTTTTT.

DNA of the CDR3: TGTGCCAGAGGGACTAGCGCTCATTTTGTAGCCAAAAACATTCAGTACTTC. Its translation: CARGTSAHFVAKNIQYF. The V call is TRBV19, the J call TRBJ2-4; TRBD2 matches 10 bases. Germline CDR1 reads LNHDA; CDR2 reads SQIVND (reference sequence). V dropped 9 bases and J dropped 0; count of bases not matched to a gene: 11. The length of the CDR3 is 17 residues. The complete variable domain, with remaining parts taken from reference TRBV19 and TRBJ2-4, reads DGGITQSPKYLFRKEGQNVTLSCEQNLNHDAMYWYRQDPGQGLRLIYYSQIVNDFQKGDIAEGYSVSREKKESFPLTVTSAQKNPTAFYLCARGTSAHFVAKNIQYFGAGTRLSVL.

The chain employs TRBV5-1 and TRBJ2-6; TRBD2 is a possible D gene (5 bases). This CDR3 contains 18 residues. V shed 0 bases and J shed 1 base, with 14 bases lying between them. The germline gives CDR1 SGHRS, CDR2 YFSETQ. The CDR3 DNA sequence: TGCGCCAGCAGCTTGGAGGCAGGCGGAGGTTCTGGGGCCAACGTCCTGACTTTC. Translating it yields CASSLEAGGGSGANVLTF.

The chain couples TRBV23-1 to TRBJ1-6, with 7 bases that match TRBD1. TRBV23-1 is an open reading frame, and its role is uncertain. The ends lost 6 bases at V and 5 bases at J; junction bases unmatched: 19. The CDR3 covers 19 residues. The CDR3 sequence is CASSPWDSFNPLNNSPLHF. Here the CDR3 DNA reads TGCGCCAGCAGCCCCTGGGACAGCTTCAACCCCCTTAATAATTCACCCCTCCACTTT.

This rearrangement joins TRBV7-6 to TRBJ1-5; TRBD1 is a possible D gene (5 bases). Looked up from germline, CDR1 is SGHVS and CDR2 is FNYEAQ. The ends were cut back, 1 base at V and 6 bases at J, with 19 bases in the middle. The CDR3 is 17 residues long. The CDR3: CASSLGPAGLEGQPQHF. In DNA form, the CDR3 reads TGTGCCAGCAGCTTAGGGCCCGCAGGGCTGGAAGGTCAGCCCCAGCATTTT.

The CDR3 nucleotides are TGTGCCAGCAGCTACCAGGGACAGTCCTACAATGAGCAGTTCTTC. This codes for CASSYQGQSYNEQFF. The chain links TRBV5-5 to TRBJ2-1, with 7 bases identical to TRBD1. This CDR3 is built from 15 residues. Trimming cost V 3 bases and J 1 base; bases outside gene matches: 4. Germline assignment: CDR1 SGHKS and CDR2 YYEKEE (reference sequence). Full variable domain (outside the CDR3, taken from reference TRBV5-5 and TRBJ2-1): DAGVTQSPTHLIKTRGQQVTLRCSPISGHKSVSWYQQVLGQGPQFIFQYYEKEERGRGNFPDRFSARQFPNYSSELNVNALLLGDSALYLCASSYQGQSYNEQFFGPGTRLTVL.

CDR3 coding DNA: TGTGCCAGCAGCCCCCGGACCTCAGGGAGGGGGACTGAAGCTTTCTTT. Protein sequence: CASSPRTSGRGTEAFF. The V and J genes are TRBV21-1 and TRBJ1-1. TRBV21-1 is a pseudogene. CDR3 length equals 16 residues.

J is TRBJ1-2 and V is TRBV5-1; D ambiguous. The length of the CDR3 is 17 residues. Germline values: CDR1 SGHRS, CDR2 YFSETQ. V was cut by 2 bases and J by 5 bases, with 22 bases left in between. The DNA of the CDR3 is TGCGCCAGCAGCTTAGGAAATGTGACAAGGAGTATTTATGGCTACACCTTC. Protein: CASSLGNVTRSIYGYTF.

This chain joins TRBV6-5 and TRBJ1-1; D gene uncertain. This CDR3 contains 13 residues. V was shortened by 0 bases and J by 10 bases, with 12 bases between the two germline ends. CDR1 is MNHEY, CDR2 SVGAGI, per germline. The chain's CDR3 is CASSYSNKEGAFF. CDR3 bases: TGTGCCAGCAGTTACTCGAACAAGGAAGGAGCTTTCTTT.

V gene TRBV3-1 (or the pseudogene TRBV3-2) combines with J gene TRBJ1-2; tentative D call: TRBD1 (5 bases). Germline CDR1 and CDR2: LGHDT and YNNKEL (reference sequence). The V and J ends lost 0 bases and 3 bases respectively, with 14 bases between them. CDR3 size: 16 residues. The CDR3 sequence: CASSQDLGGYYYGYTF. CDR3 sequence (DNA): TGTGCCAGCAGCCAAGACCTGGGGGGGTACTACTATGGCTACACCTTC.